Presented here are 17 T cell receptor beta chains from one specimen sequenced in a study of shared clonotypes between healthy human individuals. Naive CD8 cells were CD45RO-negative, positively selected for CCR7, excluding terminally differentiated effector memory CD45RA+ cells. TCRdb's copy holds only in-frame clones and misses some; the assay was immunoSEQ multiplex PCR. In the table there are over 750,000 clones, 90% to 97% of which are singletons. The specimen was naive CD8+ T cells sorted from blood. The origin of the receptors is a man younger than 45 in good health.

A note on this clone: Other nucleotide sequences from this sample produce the same CDR3. The V gene is TRBV27, the J gene TRBJ2-3; D is unclear. Trimming shortened V by 5 bases and J by 2 bases, and 5 bases separated the two germline ends. CDR1 and CDR2 from the germline V gene are MNHEY and SMNVEV (reference sequence). The CDR3 spans 12 residues. The CDR3: CASSTYTDTQYF. In nucleotides, the CDR3 is TGTGCCAGCAGTACTTACACAGATACGCAGTATTTT.

This clone was picked up one time. The chain combines TRBV28 with TRBJ1-2; 8 nucleotides align to TRBD1. The length of the CDR3 is 17 residues. The J segment lost 0 bases and the V segment lost 5 bases, leaving 11 bases of the junction unmatched. Germline V gene sequence: CDR1 MDHEN, CDR2 SYDVKM. The CDR3 DNA reads as TGTGCCAGCAGTCCCTGGACAGGGACAGCGTCTAACTATGGCTACACCTTC. Its translation: CASSPWTGTASNYGYTF.

This chain uses TRBV7-9 with TRBJ2-3; D call uncertain. The CDR3 has 12 amino acids. Trimming took 5 bases from V and 6 from J, leaving 9 bases between them. Germline values: CDR1 SEHNR, CDR2 FQNEAQ (reference sequence). This CDR3 reads CASSKGRDTQYF. CDR3 in DNA: TGTGCCAGCAGCAAAGGTCGGGATACGCAGTATTTT. Supplemented by reference TRBV7-9 and TRBJ2-3, the full variable domain reads DTGVSQNPRHKITKRGQNVTFRCDPISEHNRLYWYRQTLGQGPEFLTYFQNEAQLEKSRLLSDRFSAERPKGSFSTLEIQRTEQGDSAMYLCASSKGRDTQYFGPGTRLTVL.

The V gene is TRBV27, the J gene TRBJ2-7; D ambiguous. This CDR3 region has 14 residues. CDR1 is MNHEY and CDR2 is SMNVEV in the germline V gene (reference sequence). The V gene lost 2 bases and the J gene lost 1 base, with 9 bases spanning the gap. The CDR3 protein is CASSLKASSYEQYF. CDR3 nucleotides: TGTGCCAGCAGTTTAAAGGCGTCATCCTACGAGCAGTACTTC.

The rearrangement joins TRBV7-9 to TRBJ2-7; the match to TRBD2 covers 10 bases. Trimming removed 2 bases from V and 2 bases from J; junction bases left unmatched: 9. The CDR3 spans 17 residues. Germline lookup yields CDR1 SEHNR and CDR2 FQNEAQ (reference sequence). As DNA, the CDR3 is TGTGCCAGCAGCTTATTCGCTAGCGGGAGTTTAGCCTACGAGCAGTACTTC. Its translation is CASSLFASGSLAYEQYF.

The rearrangement links TRBV5-8 to TRBJ1-2; D may be TRBD1 (6 bases). The ends were cut back, 1 base at V and 6 bases at J, with 10 bases in the middle. CDR3 length: 13 residues. Germline V gene data show CDR1 as SGHTS and CDR2 as YDEGEE. CDR3 protein: CASSLRGLDGYTF. Written as DNA, the CDR3 is TGTGCCAGCAGCTTGCGGGGGCTTGATGGCTACACCTTC.

The CDR3: CASSPAGTGGYNEQFF. CDR3 sequence (DNA): TGTGCCAGCAGCCCCGCCGGGACAGGGGGCTACAATGAGCAGTTCTTC. V usage is TRBV7-9 and J usage is TRBJ2-1, with 11 nucleotides matching TRBD1. Germline lookup yields CDR1 SEHNR and CDR2 FQNEAQ (reference sequence). The CDR3 runs to 16 residues. V lost 5 bases, J lost 3 bases, and 6 bases stayed unmatched.

V usage is TRBV11-2 and J usage is TRBJ2-7; D is uncertain. V lost 4 bases to trimming and J lost 4 bases, with 20 bases between them. Germline V gives CDR1 SGHAT, CDR2 FQNNGV. This CDR3 contains 16 residues. The CDR3 DNA reads TGTGCCAGCAGCTCCCAGACCTTAACAGTTAAATACGAGCAGTACTTC. Its translation: CASSSQTLTVKYEQYF.

The V call is TRBV15, the J call TRBJ2-7; possibly TRBD2 for D (5 bases). The V end was cut by 0 bases, the J end by 2 bases, with 8 bases between. This CDR3 has 14 residues. Germline-derived CDR1 and CDR2 are LNHNV and YYDKDF (reference sequence). The CDR3 DNA reads TGTGCCACCAGCAGAGATCCGGGGACCTACGAGCAGTACTTC. It translates to CATSRDPGTYEQYF.

This chain uses TRBV27 with TRBJ2-3; D assignment may be TRBD1 or TRBD2 (7 bases each). The CDR3 has 15 amino acids. Trimming cost V 5 bases and J 2 bases, with 14 bases left between them. Germline V gene data show CDR1 as MNHEY and CDR2 as SMNVEV (reference sequence). The CDR3 loop is CASSTRGGVTDTQYF. The CDR3 DNA is TGTGCCAGCAGTACCAGGGGGGGGGTCACAGATACGCAGTATTTT.

The V call is TRBV6-1, the J call TRBJ1-3; the D is unclear. CDR1 is MNHNS and CDR2 is SASEGT in the germline V gene. The CDR3 spans 11 residues. V was clipped by 8 bases and J by 4 bases, with 6 bases between them. Here the CDR3 reads CASPIGNTIYF. The CDR3, as DNA: TGTGCCAGCCCCATAGGAAACACCATATATTTT.

V usage is TRBV29-1 and J usage is TRBJ2-3; no reliable D call. The CDR3 has 14 residues. The germline V gene encodes CDR1 SQVTM and CDR2 ANQGSEA. V was clipped by 0 bases and J by 2 bases, with 9 bases between them. The CDR3 reads CSVEEASLTDTQYF. In DNA form, the CDR3 reads TGCAGCGTTGAAGAAGCGAGCCTCACAGATACGCAGTATTTT.

The chain links TRBV15 to TRBJ2-7, with D maybe TRBD2 (7 bases). With 3 bases removed from V and 2 bases from J, the gap between germline ends came to 14 bases. The germline V gene encodes CDR1 LNHNV and CDR2 YYDKDF (reference sequence). This CDR3 contains 15 residues. In nucleotides, the CDR3 is TGTGCCACCAGCAGGGAGGGGGGGACGGCCTACGAGCAGTACTTC. Translating it yields CATSREGGTAYEQYF.

The V and J genes are TRBV6-5 and TRBJ2-4; the match to TRBD1 covers 9 bases. Unmatched junction bases numbered 10, after V lost 5 bases and J lost 8 bases. In germline, CDR1 is MNHEY, CDR2 SVGAGI. There are 15 residues in the CDR3. The CDR3 DNA reads TGTGCCAGCAGTCACACAACAGGGGACAGGGACATTCAGTACTTC. Its protein product is CASSHTTGDRDIQYF.

This clone was picked up one time. The chain combines TRBV27 with TRBJ1-2; D uncertain. The CDR3 consists of 13 residues. Germline V gene lookup returns CDR1 MNHEY and CDR2 SMNVEV (reference sequence). The V gene lost 7 bases and the J gene lost 5 bases, with 14 bases spanning the gap. CDR3 bases: TGTGCCAGCAAAAGCAGGCGGGATTATGGCTACACCTTC. This encodes CASKSRRDYGYTF.

The V gene is TRBV10-3, the J gene TRBJ2-6, with a tentative D call TRBD1 (6 bases). V lost 8 bases and J lost 0, with 8 bases in between. The length of the CDR3 is 14 residues. Germline CDR1 reads ENHRY; CDR2 reads SYGVKD. CDR3 loop: CAIGQPSGANVLTF. The CDR3, as DNA: TGTGCCATCGGACAGCCCTCTGGGGCCAACGTCCTGACTTTC.

This chain links TRBV4-1 with TRBJ2-3; D is possibly TRBD1 (5 bases). The CDR3 runs 13 residues. From germline, CDR1 is MGHRA and CDR2 YSYEKL. The V gene lost 4 bases and the J gene lost 4 bases, with 9 bases spanning the gap. The CDR3 nucleotides read TGCGCCAGCAGCCTGGAAGGGGCAGATACGCAGTATTTT. This sequence encodes CASSLEGADTQYF.